This TCR beta chain appears in the sequencing data of a study of T-cell memory formation after mild COVID-19 (dated by TCRdb to the early 2020s). With respect to the entire study: Most TCR sequence clusters were specific to one of the two donors. T-cell clones expanding and contracting after mild COVID-19 in a couple of donors were tracked by longitudinal TCRalpha and TCRbeta repertoire sequencing. Two young, previously healthy adult volunteers made up the cohort, one male and one female.

This clonotype appeared many times. The target of this receptor is not known. Base qualities are not provided; no much larger clone lies one nucleotide away. Data came from an Illumina NovaSeq 6000. TCRalpha and TCRbeta cDNA libraries were built by 5'RACE with constant-segment primers, adding sample barcodes and unique molecular identifiers. RNA was extracted from every sample with Trizol reagent. Libraries were amplified in two PCR steps, with a second sample barcode and Illumina TruSeq adapters added in the second step. Libraries were sequenced on an Illumina NovaSeq with 2 x 150 bp paired-end reads. The authors processed their data as follows. The reads were demultiplexed and collapsed into UMI-guided consensus sequences using migec v1.2.7. With mixcr v2.1.11, UMI consensuses were aligned to TRA and TRB V and J templates and assembled into clonotypes. A clonotype was counted as expanded or contracted only when both edgeR and NoisET called the clonotype significant, with the noise models trained on biological replicates. edgeR calls used a false discovery rate-adjusted p below 0.01 and a log2 fold-change threshold of 1. As an exploratory analysis of dynamics, PCA with hierarchical clustering was applied to max-normalized trajectories of the 1000 most abundant clonotypes. Each responding clone was given a CD4 or CD8 phenotype based on the CD4+ and CD8+ repertoires, which had been sequenced separately. Through fastp at Q25 and MiXCR, TCRdb rebuilt clones from the public reads, retaining in-frame beta chains. One record per CDR3 amino acid sequence lists the most common genes and DNA. The V and J calls, along with clone size, are taken from TCRdb and not from the paper's own processing. The sample has some 320,000 distinct CDR3 sequences on record, 13% to 15% of them singletons. The ten largest clones capture roughly a fifth of the sample.

The CDR3 has 14 amino acids, counting the end cysteine and phenylalanine. Only the CDR3 DNA stays, 42 bases, in frame from base 1. Per the germline V gene, MGHDK is the CDR1 and SYGVNS is the CDR2. V loses 5 bases, J loses 7 bases, and the germline ends lie 17 bases apart. Ficoll-Paque density gradient centrifugation was used to isolate PBMCs. The research as a whole found: SARS-CoV-2 specificity was not confirmed for the second-wave clones peaking on day 37. Clones that contracted from day 15 to 85 showed balanced CD4/CD8 phenotypes, whereas a second wave of clones that expanded from day 15 to 37 leaned towards CD4+. The study included only a couple of mild cases, and larger cohorts that include severe cases with pre-infection samples were judged to be necessary. Contracting CD4+ clones appeared mostly in the CM and EM memory subsets, whereas CD8+ clones were enriched in EMRA. Some responding clones were found in pre-infection memory, which suggests that pre-existing cross-reactive memory T cells took part in the SARS-CoV-2 response.

The origin of this receptor is a man aged 18 to 29 who had mild COVID-19 (a few samples of this study predate the infection). The sample titles of this study are shuffled in the database, so cell type and time point are left out; the donor was told from shared clones. The rearrangement combines TRBV25-1 with TRBJ1-2; the D gene is unclear. Sequenced: PBMCs or a T cell subset sorted from them (not recorded which). The CDR3 region: CASSYQVPLGGYTF. The DNA is TGTGCCAGCAGTTACCAGGTACCTCTAGGTGGCTACACCTTC.